One sample yielded the 13 T cell receptor beta chains listed below, sequenced in a study of lymphopenia after photon versus proton radiotherapy. Data came from immunoSEQ multiplex PCR; TCRdb stores just in-frame clones and leaves some out. The repertoire includes approximately 35,000 clones, 90% of them detected once, and less than 7% sits in the top ten. This material consisted of peripheral blood, taken from a patient treated with photon-based radiotherapy. The receptors here all came from a woman aged 50 to 60 with pancreatic cancer.

The rearrangement links TRBV7-8 to TRBJ2-6, with no clear D. The ends were cut back, 5 bases at V and 0 bases at J, with 14 bases in the middle. Germline assignment: CDR1 SGHVS and CDR2 FQNEAQ. This CDR3 is 17 amino acids long. The CDR3 sequence: CASSHQLGNSGANVLTF. Here the CDR3 DNA reads TGTGCCAGCAGCCACCAGCTTGGGAACTCTGGGGCCAACGTCCTGACTTTC.

By sample share, this clone is medium-sized. V usage is TRBV29-1 and J usage is TRBJ1-1; D ambiguous. The CDR3 sequence is 11 residues long. The germline V and J ends were trimmed by 5 bases and 2 bases, with 6 bases remaining between them. Per germline, CDR1 SQVTM and CDR2 ANQGSEA. CDR3 coding DNA: TGCAGCGTTCTCGTTAACACTGAAGCTTTCTTT. Its protein is CSVLVNTEAFF.

This clone has a handful of counts. The CDR3 protein is CASSQGATGGADEQYF. CDR3 coding DNA: TGTGCCAGCAGCCAAGGGGCGACAGGGGGCGCGGACGAGCAGTACTTC. This rearrangement joins TRBV14 to TRBJ2-7, with 10 positions matching TRBD1. The germline V gene has CDR1 SGHDN and CDR2 FVKESK. V dropped 1 base and J dropped 5; count of bases not matched to a gene: 8. This CDR3 is built from 16 residues.

This chain connects TRBV10-3 to TRBJ2-7; 11 bases map to TRBD1. J lost 6 bases, V lost 0 bases, and 1 base had no gene match. The CDR3 contains 14 residues. From germline, CDR1 is ENHRY and CDR2 SYGVKD. Here the CDR3 DNA reads TGTGCCATCAGTGAGTCGGGACAGGGGGGCGAGCAGTACTTC. Residues: CAISESGQGGEQYF.

V is TRBV9 and J is TRBJ2-3, with a weak D call TRBD1 (5 bases). Germline CDR1 reads SGDLS; CDR2 reads YYNGEE. The CDR3 has 14 residues. V lost 6 bases, J lost 2 bases, and 13 bases lay in between. The CDR3 nucleotides read TGTGCCAGCACCCAGGACAAATTCACAGATACGCAGTATTTT. It codes for CASTQDKFTDTQYF. The whole variable domain, filled in from reference TRBV9 and TRBJ2-3, reads DSGVTQTPKHLITATGQRVTLRCSPRSGDLSVYWYQQSLDQGLQFLIQYYNGEERAKGNILERFSAQQFPDLHSELNLSSLELGDSALYFCASTQDKFTDTQYFGPGTRLTVL.

The chain joins TRBV30 to TRBJ1-5; no reliable D call. Per the germline V gene, CDR1 is GTSNPN and CDR2 is SVGIG (reference sequence). The CDR3 totals 13 residues. V was clipped by 0 bases and J by 6 bases, with 9 bases between them. The CDR3 is CAWSVNGGQPQHF. Here the CDR3 DNA reads TGTGCCTGGAGTGTAAATGGTGGTCAGCCCCAGCATTTT.

V and J are TRBV5-1 and TRBJ2-7, with TRBD1 as a possible D gene (5 bases). The CDR3 is made up of 14 amino acids. Trimming took off 2 bases at V and 1 base at J, with 10 bases between the two ends. Germline CDR1 is SGHRS and CDR2 is YFSETQ. CDR3 bases: TGCGCCAGCAGCTTTTTTACAGGTTCCTACGAGCAGTACTTC. Residues: CASSFFTGSYEQYF.

This chain uses TRBV19 with TRBJ2-4, with D perhaps matching TRBD2 (5 bases). Germline assignment: CDR1 LNHDA and CDR2 SQIVND (reference sequence). The CDR3 covers 16 residues. V shed 5 bases and J shed 0 bases, with 14 bases lying between them. The CDR3 loop reads CASSSAAALAKNIQYF. The CDR3 DNA sequence: TGTGCCAGTAGTTCCGCAGCGGCTCTAGCCAAAAACATTCAGTACTTC.

The rearrangement links TRBV28 to TRBJ1-1, with no clear D. V dropped 5 bases and J dropped 4 bases, with 11 bases sitting between them. The CDR3 totals 13 residues. CDR1 is MDHEN and CDR2 is SYDVKM in the germline V gene. CDR3 nucleotide sequence: TGTGCCAGCAGTGGAGGGTTTATCACTGAAGCTTTCTTT. Amino acid sequence: CASSGGFITEAFF.

V is TRBV7-2 and J is TRBJ1-6; 9 positions agree with TRBD1. The germline V gene encodes CDR1 SGHTA and CDR2 FQGNSA. This CDR3 is built from 16 residues. Trimming at V came to 1 base and at J to 9 bases, leaving 7 bases not matched to a gene. Here the CDR3 DNA reads TGTGCCAGCAGCTTAGGGGGACAGGGATTTAGTTCACCCCTCCACTTT. The encoded protein is CASSLGGQGFSSPLHF.

The gene calls are TRBV18 and TRBJ1-1; D unresolved. Germline-derived CDR1 and CDR2 are KGHSH and LQKENI. V shed 2 bases and J shed 10 bases, with 14 bases lying between them. CDR3 size: 13 residues. CDR3 sequence reads: CASSPGFRDGAFF. CDR3 nucleotide sequence: TGTGCCAGCTCACCAGGTTTTAGGGATGGAGCTTTCTTT.

As for this clone: The junction shows a germline mismatch at one end, possibly a read error. The chain links TRBV29-1 to TRBJ2-3; no definite D call. The CDR3 is 11 residues long. Germline assignment: CDR1 SQVTM and CDR2 ANQGSEA. The CDR3 bases are TGCAGCGTGGAAGGAGCAGATACGCAGTATTTT. Protein sequence: CSVEGADTQYF.

In this sample, this clone turned up once. The chain combines TRBV7-8 with TRBJ2-1; 8 positions agree with TRBD2. The CDR3 spans 15 residues. V gave up 1 base and J gave up 3 bases; unmatched junction bases: 2. Germline V gene lookup returns CDR1 SGHVS and CDR2 FQNEAQ. The CDR3 DNA sequence: TGTGCCAGCAGCTTAGTTAGCGGGGACTACAATGAGCAGTTCTTC. Residues: CASSLVSGDYNEQFF.